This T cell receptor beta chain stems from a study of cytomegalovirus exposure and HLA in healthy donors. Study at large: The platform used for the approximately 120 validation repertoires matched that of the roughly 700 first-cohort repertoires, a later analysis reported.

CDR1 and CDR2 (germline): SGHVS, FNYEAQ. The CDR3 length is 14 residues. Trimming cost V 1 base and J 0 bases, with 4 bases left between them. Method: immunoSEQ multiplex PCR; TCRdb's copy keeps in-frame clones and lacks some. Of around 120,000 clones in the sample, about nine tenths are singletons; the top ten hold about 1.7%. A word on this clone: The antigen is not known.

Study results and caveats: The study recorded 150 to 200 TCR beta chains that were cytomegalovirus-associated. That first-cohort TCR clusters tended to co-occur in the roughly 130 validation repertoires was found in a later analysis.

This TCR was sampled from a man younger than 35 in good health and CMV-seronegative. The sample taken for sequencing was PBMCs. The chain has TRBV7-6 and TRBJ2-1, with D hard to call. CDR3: CASSLGSSYNEQFF. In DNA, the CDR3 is TGTGCCAGCAGCTTAGGTAGCTCCTACAATGAGCAGTTCTTC.